These 27 T cell receptor beta chains came from one sample sequenced in a study of PD-L1 blockade in urothelial cancer. Time point reported: peripheral blood 6 weeks after treatment start. Some clones are missing from TCRdb's copy, which holds only in-frame ones; the method was immunoSEQ multiplex PCR. The repertoire holds 40,000 to 45,000 clones, with 80% to 90% as singletons. Source: PBMCs, taken around atezolizumab (anti-PD-L1) treatment. All receptors derive from a man in his 70s with urothelial cancer.

V usage is TRBV5-1 and J usage is TRBJ2-1; TRBD1 aligns across 9 bases. The trim removed 7 bases at V and 7 bases at J, leaving 12 bases unmatched. CDR1 is SGHRS, CDR2 YFSETQ, per germline. This CDR3 has 15 amino acids. CDR3 residues: CASGLPGQGWNEQFF. As DNA, the CDR3 is TGCGCCAGCGGCCTACCGGGACAGGGATGGAATGAGCAGTTCTTC.

The genes are TRBV10-3 and TRBJ1-1; TRBD1 agrees at 9 bases. Germline V gives CDR1 ENHRY, CDR2 SYGVKD. The CDR3 covers 15 residues. V lost 0 bases, J lost 2 bases, and 1 base stayed unmatched. CDR3 residues: CAISESGQGNTEAFF. The CDR3 DNA sequence: TGTGCCATCAGTGAGTCGGGACAGGGAAACACTGAAGCTTTCTTT.

This chain links TRBV7-9 with TRBJ2-3, with TRBD2 as a possible D gene (5 bases). The CDR3 consists of 14 residues. Germline loops: CDR1 SEHNR, CDR2 FQNEAQ (reference sequence). The V end was cut by 6 bases, the J end by 1 base, with 11 bases between. CDR3 nucleotides: TGTGCCAGCAGGCCCGACGGGGGCACAGATACGCAGTATTTT. This translates into CASRPDGGTDTQYF.

The chain links TRBV6-1 to TRBJ2-5, with 8 bases that match TRBD2. V lost 6 bases and J lost 2; bases outside the gene matches: 8. Germline V CDR1 and CDR2: MNHNS, SASEGT. There are 15 residues in the CDR3. The CDR3 spells CASSRTSGPQETQYF. Written as DNA, the CDR3 is TGTGCCAGCAGCCGTACTAGCGGACCTCAAGAGACCCAGTACTTC.

This rearrangement joins TRBV6-6 to TRBJ1-5; 8 bases match TRBD1. With V trimmed by 7 bases and J by 5 bases, 13 bases remained unmatched. The V gene's germline CDR1 is MNHNY and CDR2 SVGAGI (reference sequence). CDR3 length equals 16 residues. CDR3 DNA: TGTGCCAGCACCCCGACAGGGGCCTCGACCTATCAGCCCCAGCATTTT. It yields the protein CASTPTGASTYQPQHF.

CDR3 coding DNA: TGTGCCAGCAGCTCCTCGCTCCGGGATACGCAGTATTTT. It codes for CASSSSLRDTQYF. The V and J genes are TRBV7-2 and TRBJ2-3; the D is unclear. Trimming removed 4 bases from V and 6 bases from J, with 11 bases in between. The CDR3 length is 13 residues. Germline CDR1 reads SGHTA; CDR2 reads FQGNSA.

The chain joins TRBV5-4 to TRBJ2-3; the match to TRBD2 covers 12 bases. Trimming took 4 bases from V and 5 from J; bases not matched to a gene: 8. Germline V gene lookup returns CDR1 SGHNT and CDR2 YYREEE (reference sequence). The CDR3 runs 16 residues. CDR3 DNA: TGTGCCAGCAGCAATAGACTAGCGGGAGTTGGAGATACGCAGTATTTT. This encodes CASSNRLAGVGDTQYF. The full variable domain, its missing parts supplied by reference TRBV5-4 and TRBJ2-3, is ETGVTQSPTHLIKTRGQQVTLRCSSQSGHNTVSWYQQALGQGPQFIFQYYREEENGRGNFPPRFSGLQFPNYSSELNVNALELDDSALYLCASSNRLAGVGDTQYFGPGTRLTVL.

This clone was detected only once. V usage is TRBV5-1 and J usage is TRBJ1-1; the D is unclear. The CDR3 sequence is 13 residues long. V lost 5 bases to trimming and J lost 4 bases, with 12 bases between them. Germline-derived CDR1 and CDR2 are SGHRS and YFSETQ. The CDR3 DNA sequence: TGCGCCAGCAGGTCCGGGGATGTCACTGAAGCTTTCTTT. Translation gives CASRSGDVTEAFF.

There are a few counts of this clone. The V and J genes are TRBV27 and TRBJ1-5, with TRBD1 as a possible D gene (6 bases). Germline V CDR1 and CDR2: MNHEY, SMNVEV (reference sequence). V was pared by 3 bases and J by 2 bases, with 11 bases between. The CDR3 spans 15 residues. The CDR3 loop is CASSFGGGGNQPQHF. The CDR3 DNA reads as TGTGCCAGCAGTTTTGGGGGGGGCGGCAATCAGCCCCAGCATTTT.

The chain is built from TRBV14 and TRBJ1-4; possibly TRBD1 for D (6 bases). Trimming cost V 3 bases and J 7 bases, with 18 bases left between them. Germline V CDR1 and CDR2: SGHDN, FVKESK. This CDR3 comprises 16 residues. CDR3 nucleotide sequence: TGTGCCAGCAGCCATAGGGTCACAGGGTTCGGTGAAAAACTGTTTTTT. Protein product: CASSHRVTGFGEKLFF.

The V and J genes are TRBV7-8 and TRBJ2-1; 10 bases map to TRBD2. Per germline, CDR1 SGHVS and CDR2 FQNEAQ. The CDR3 runs 15 residues. The V segment lost 1 base and the J segment 10 bases; nucleotides outside the gene matches: 7. CDR3 region: CASSLVTSGIGEQFF. DNA of the CDR3: TGTGCCAGCAGCTTAGTCACTAGCGGGATAGGCGAGCAGTTCTTC.

In DNA form, the CDR3 reads TGTGCCAGCGGTCTGGCCCAGGTTTCCTATGGCTACACCTTC. Translation gives CASGLAQVSYGYTF. V is TRBV28 and J is TRBJ1-2; D gene unclear. The CDR3 extends over 14 amino acids. Germline CDR1 reads MDHEN; CDR2 reads SYDVKM. V lost 8 bases, J lost 4 bases, and 17 bases lay in between.

This clone occurred once. The genes are TRBV10-3 and TRBJ2-7; 10 nucleotides agree with TRBD1. The V and J ends lost 8 bases and 2 bases, in that order; junction bases with no gene match: 6. The germline gives CDR1 ENHRY, CDR2 SYGVKD. This CDR3 is built from 14 residues. For the CDR3, the DNA is TGTGCCATCTGGACCGGGACAGGGGCCTACGAGCAGTACTTC. This codes for CAIWTGTGAYEQYF.

The gene calls are TRBV19 and TRBJ2-1, with a tentative D call TRBD1 (6 bases). V lost 10 bases and J 0 bases, leaving 19 bases between the germline ends. CDR3 length: 16 residues. Germline V CDR1 and CDR2: LNHDA, SQIVND (reference sequence). CDR3 sequence reads: CATRTEITSSYNEQFF. DNA for the CDR3: TGTGCCACGAGGACAGAAATCACGAGCTCCTACAATGAGCAGTTCTTC.

The V call is TRBV5-1, the J call TRBJ2-1, with a possible D match to TRBD2 (5 bases). This CDR3 spans 15 amino acids. Germline assignment: CDR1 SGHRS and CDR2 YFSETQ. The V end lost 2 bases, the J end lost 8 bases, and 17 bases lay between the germline ends. The CDR3 spells CASSLGGLAEDEQFF. CDR3 bases: TGCGCCAGCAGCTTAGGCGGGCTAGCTGAGGATGAGCAGTTCTTC.

The genes are TRBV25-1 and TRBJ2-1; no reliable D call. Between the trimmed V and J ends, which lost 5 bases and 9 bases, there was a span of 8 bases. Germline CDR1 reads MGHDK; CDR2 reads SYGVNS. The CDR3 length is 11 residues. CDR3 sequence (DNA): TGTGCCAGCAGTCCCGCGAGTGAGCAGTTCTTC. Protein: CASSPASEQFF.

The V call is TRBV2, the J call TRBJ2-7; 7 bases map to TRBD1. Germline V gives CDR1 SNHLY, CDR2 FYNNEI. The V gene end was trimmed by 6 bases and the J gene end by 2 bases; junction bases not matched to a gene: 7. The CDR3 loop spans 14 amino acids. CDR3 bases: TGTGCCAGCAGCTATACGGGACAGCCCTACGAGCAGTACTTC. This codes for CASSYTGQPYEQYF. Full variable domain (rest looked up from reference TRBV2 and TRBJ2-7): EPEVTQTPSHQVTQMGQEVILRCVPISNHLYFYWYRQILGQKVEFLVSFYNNEISEKSEIFDDQFSVERPDGSNFTLKIRSTKLEDSAMYFCASSYTGQPYEQYFGPGTRLTVT.

This sequence joins TRBV19 and TRBJ2-2; D perhaps matches TRBD1 (5 bases). V shed 8 bases and J shed 0 bases, with 7 bases lying between them. Germline lookup yields CDR1 LNHDA and CDR2 SQIVND (reference sequence). CDR3 length: 13 amino acids. CDR3 in amino acids: CASCRANTGELFF. CDR3 in DNA: TGTGCCAGTTGCAGGGCGAACACCGGGGAGCTGTTTTTT.

The chain carries TRBV11-2 and TRBJ2-1; 7 bases are a match to TRBD1. CDR1 is SGHAT, CDR2 FQNNGV, per germline. This CDR3 comprises 13 residues. The V segment lost 5 bases and the J segment 5 bases; nucleotides outside the gene matches: 3. The CDR3 spells CASSLGTDNEQFF. DNA for the CDR3: TGTGCCAGCAGCCTAGGGACAGACAATGAGCAGTTCTTC.

CDR3 bases: TGTGCCAGCAGCCAAGATAGGACTAGCGGGTGGATTAGCTCCTACGAGCAGTACTTC. This gives the protein CASSQDRTSGWISSYEQYF. This chain connects TRBV14 to TRBJ2-7, with 11 bases identical to TRBD2. V gave up 0 bases and J gave up 0 bases; unmatched junction bases: 10. The CDR3 totals 19 residues. Germline CDR1 SGHDN, CDR2 FVKESK. Complete variable domain (other parts from reference TRBV14 and TRBJ2-7): EAGVTQFPSHSVIEKGQTVTLRCDPISGHDNLYWYRRVMGKEIKFLLHFVKESKQDESGMPNNRFLAERTGGTYSTLKVQPAELEDSGVYFCASSQDRTSGWISSYEQYFGPGTRLTVT.

The CDR3: CASSSGQGAREQFF. The CDR3 region has the DNA TGTGCCAGCAGTTCGGGACAGGGGGCTCGTGAGCAGTTCTTC. The chain recombines TRBV28 with TRBJ2-1, with 12 bases that match TRBD1. J was trimmed by 9 bases and V by 4 bases; bases with no gene match: 4. The germline V gene encodes CDR1 MDHEN and CDR2 SYDVKM. The CDR3 is 14 amino acids.

The chain is built from TRBV27 and TRBJ2-7; TRBD2 is a possible D gene (5 bases). The CDR3 totals 13 residues. V was trimmed by 6 bases and J by 6 bases, leaving 15 bases between them. CDR1 and CDR2 (germline): MNHEY, SMNVEV (reference sequence). The CDR3 region is CASSTRSRSEQYF. The CDR3 DNA follows: TGTGCCAGCAGCACTAGGAGCAGATCCGAGCAGTACTTC.

The chain has TRBV19 and TRBJ2-1; D remains ambiguous. This CDR3 region has 13 residues. Germline assignment: CDR1 LNHDA and CDR2 SQIVND (reference sequence). Between the trimmed V and J ends, which lost 3 bases and 10 bases, there was a span of 13 bases. The CDR3 sequence: CASSISPGGEQFF. DNA for the CDR3: TGTGCCAGTAGTATCAGCCCAGGTGGGGAGCAGTTCTTC.

This clone was seen a handful of times. The V and J genes are TRBV11-2 and TRBJ2-1, with a tentative D call TRBD2 (6 bases). The CDR3 extends over 15 amino acids. Between the trimmed V and J ends, which lost 2 bases and 6 bases, there was a span of 14 bases. CDR1 is SGHAT and CDR2 is FQNNGV in the germline V gene. The CDR3 spells CASSLSSVKINEQFF. The DNA for the CDR3 is TGTGCCAGCAGCTTATCTAGCGTAAAAATCAATGAGCAGTTCTTC.

This clone came up a few times. CDR3 bases: TGTGCCAGCAGTTACGCGGACACCGGGTACTTC. Its protein product is CASSYADTGYF. The chain couples TRBV2 to TRBJ2-7, with a weak D call TRBD1 (5 bases). CDR1 is SNHLY, CDR2 FYNNEI, per germline. Trimming shortened V by 5 bases and J by 12 bases, and 14 bases separated the two germline ends. This CDR3 is 11 amino acids long.

The chain combines TRBV6-1 with TRBJ2-2; 12 bases match TRBD2. CDR3 length equals 14 residues. Germline CDR1 MNHNS, CDR2 SASEGT. With V trimmed by 10 bases and J by 8 bases, 8 bases remained unmatched. The CDR3 nucleotides are TGTGCCACTTCGGTGCTAGCGGGAGGGGGGGAGCTGTTTTTT. Its protein product is CATSVLAGGGELFF.

The gene calls are TRBV18 and TRBJ2-1, with D possibly TRBD2 on 5 matching bases. Germline V CDR1 and CDR2: KGHSH, LQKENI. The ends were cut back, 4 bases at V and 0 bases at J, with 10 bases in the middle. The CDR3 extends over 15 amino acids. The CDR3 coding sequence is TGTGCCAGCTCACTGCGGGCCAGCTCCTACAATGAGCAGTTCTTC. This encodes CASSLRASSYNEQFF. Full variable domain (rest looked up from reference TRBV18 and TRBJ2-1): NAGVMQNPRHLVRRRGQEARLRCSPMKGHSHVYWYRQLPEEGLKFMVYLQKENIIDESGMPKERFSAEFPKEGPSILRIQQVVRGDSAAYFCASSLRASSYNEQFFGPGTRLTVL.